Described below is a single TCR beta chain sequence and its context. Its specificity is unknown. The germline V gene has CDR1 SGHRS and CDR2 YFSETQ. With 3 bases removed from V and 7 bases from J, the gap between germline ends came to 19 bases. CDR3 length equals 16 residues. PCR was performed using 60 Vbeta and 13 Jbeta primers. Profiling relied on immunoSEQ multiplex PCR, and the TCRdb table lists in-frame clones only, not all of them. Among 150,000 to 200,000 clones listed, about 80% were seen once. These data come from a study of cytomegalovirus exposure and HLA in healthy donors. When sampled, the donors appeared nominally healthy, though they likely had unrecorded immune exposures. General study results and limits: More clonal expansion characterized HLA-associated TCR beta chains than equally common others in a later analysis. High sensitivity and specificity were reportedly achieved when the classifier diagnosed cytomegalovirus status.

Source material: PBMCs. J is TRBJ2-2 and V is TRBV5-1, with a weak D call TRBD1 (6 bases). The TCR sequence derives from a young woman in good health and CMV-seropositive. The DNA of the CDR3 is TGCGCCAGCAGCTCTCCGGGACAAGGGTCTATCGGGGAGCTGTTTTTT. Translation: CASSSPGQGSIGELFF.